The 17 T cell receptor beta chains listed next were all sequenced from one sample in a study of T cells expressing NK-cell markers. From its re-call of the 5' RACE reads, TCRdb lists each CDR3 protein once, without DNA. Its table records 8,000 or so distinct CDR3 sequences. Sample: blood T cells: a sorted CD56 or NKG2C T cell subset, CD4+ or CD8+ T cells, or bulk PBMC T cells (not recorded which). These receptors all stem from a man aged 18-70 years in good health.

The chain employs TRBV29-1 and TRBJ2-2; absent DNA, TCRdb's TRBD2 call cannot be checked. The CDR3 contains 17 residues. Germline lookup yields CDR1 SQVTM and CDR2 ANQGSEA. CDR3 in amino acids: CSVESGTTESNTGELFF.

V gene TRBV9 combines with J gene TRBJ2-3. Germline CDR1 and CDR2: SGDLS and YYNGEE. The CDR3 contains 13 residues. CDR3: CASSVGHLDTQYF.

Its frequency marks this clonotype as medium-sized. This chain joins TRBV4-2 and TRBJ2-1; the TCRdb D gene call, TRBD2, has no DNA to confirm it. The CDR3 consists of 16 residues. CDR1 and CDR2 from the germline V gene are LGHNA and YNFKEQ. The CDR3 loop reads CASSRQAGGDWNEQFF.

This chain links TRBV20-1 with TRBJ1-5; TCRdb's assignment of TRBD1 cannot be checked, as there is no DNA. Germline CDR1 DFQATT, CDR2 SNEGSKA (reference sequence). The CDR3 covers 16 residues. The CDR3 is CSARDLSGEPNQPQHF.

The chain is built from TRBV30 and TRBJ2-1; lacking DNA, the TRBD1 call made by TCRdb goes unchecked. The germline V gene has CDR1 GTSNPN and CDR2 SVGIG (reference sequence). The CDR3 loop spans 14 amino acids. This chain's CDR3 is CAWSRGQGYNEQFF.

V is TRBV2 and J is TRBJ1-2. CDR3 length equals 14 residues. Germline V gene lookup returns CDR1 SNHLY and CDR2 FYNNEI. The CDR3 loop reads CASKLGSSNYGYTF.

The rearrangement links TRBV9 to TRBJ1-1. Germline CDR1 SGDLS, CDR2 YYNGEE. This CDR3 spans 14 amino acids. This CDR3 is CASSVQWGNTEAFF.

V usage is TRBV7-3 and J usage is TRBJ1-1; the TCRdb call, TRBD1, lacks DNA for checking. The germline CDR1 and CDR2 sequences are SGHTA and FQGTGA. This CDR3 has 13 amino acids. The CDR3 loop reads CASSFGANTEAFF.

The CDR3 region is CASSPLREASPLHF. The V and J genes are TRBV27 and TRBJ1-6. Germline-derived CDR1 and CDR2 are MNHEY and SMNVEV (reference sequence). The CDR3 runs to 14 residues.

This rearrangement joins TRBV23-1 to TRBJ1-5. TRBV23-1 is known as an ORF, though its function is uncertain. The CDR3 extends over 15 amino acids. This chain's CDR3 is CASSQGPYSNQPQHF.

The genes are TRBV4-2 and TRBJ2-5. Germline values: CDR1 LGHNA, CDR2 YNFKEQ. The CDR3 loop spans 16 amino acids. The CDR3 spells CASSQDPASPQETQYF.

Judged by frequency, this clonotype is medium-sized. This chain connects TRBV29-1 to TRBJ1-5; TCRdb selects TRBD1, and the lack of DNA leaves this call unchecked. The CDR3 is 13 residues long. The germline gives CDR1 SQVTM, CDR2 ANQGSEA. CDR3 residues: CSVPRQDNQPQHF. The variable domain in full, completed from reference TRBV29-1 and TRBJ1-5, reads SAVISQKPSRDICQRGTSLTIQCQVDSQVTMMFWYRQQPGQSLTLIATANQGSEATYESGFVIDKFPISRPNLTFSTLTVSNMSPEDSSIYLCSVPRQDNQPQHFGDGTRLSIL.

The chain uses TRBV12-2 and TRBJ2-5; with no DNA, the TCRdb D assignment of TRBD2 cannot be verified. TRBV12-2 is shown as a pseudogene. The CDR3 extends over 20 amino acids. CDR3 loop: CASRLDISLRGLAGRETQYF.

CDR3 residues: CASSPRTDMNTEAFF. The chain couples TRBV11-2 to TRBJ1-1; TCRdb calls TRBD1, which cannot be checked without DNA. Germline V gene data show CDR1 as SGHAT and CDR2 as FQNNGV. The CDR3 is 15 amino acids.

This chain joins TRBV12-3 or TRBV12-4 and TRBJ1-2; TCRdb calls TRBD1, which cannot be checked without DNA. The CDR3 extends over 14 amino acids. Here the CDR3 reads CASSSDRGLYGYTF.

The chain recombines TRBV7-9 with TRBJ1-1; TCRdb lists TRBD1, though no DNA is available to test this call. The CDR3 extends over 13 amino acids. Germline V gene lookup returns CDR1 SEHNR and CDR2 FQNEAQ (reference sequence). The CDR3 sequence is CASGPGGNTEAFF.

This rearrangement joins TRBV20-1 to TRBJ2-7. Per the germline V gene, CDR1 is DFQATT and CDR2 is SNEGSKA (reference sequence). The CDR3 length is 15 residues. CDR3 in amino acids: CSAQMSSGGPYEQYF.